Presented here are 14 T cell receptor beta chains from one specimen sequenced in a study of TIL therapy for anti-PD-1-resistant metastatic lung cancer. Specified time point: pre-treatment sample, taken before nivolumab and TIL therapy. The libraries were made with immunoSEQ v3. TCRdb's copy holds only in-frame clones and misses some; the assay was immunoSEQ multiplex PCR. The sample lists 52,000 or so clones; 81% were seen once. This specimen consisted of blood, obtained at baseline. Receptors were obtained from a person between 25 and 79 years old with non-small cell lung cancer.

This clone was observed once. The chain carries TRBV2 and TRBJ1-1; no clear D. CDR1 is SNHLY and CDR2 is FYNNEI in the germline V gene. Trimming left V 7 bases short and J 8 bases short, with 14 bases between. The CDR3 consists of 12 residues. The CDR3 bases are TGTGCCAGCACAGTACGGTCCACCGAAGCTTTCTTT. Protein sequence: CASTVRSTEAFF.

CDR3 region: CASSRRGLGDIQYF. For the CDR3, the DNA is TGTGCCAGCAGCCGGCGGGGTTTGGGGGACATTCAGTACTTC. This rearrangement joins TRBV7-9 to TRBJ2-4; D is perhaps TRBD2 (6 bases). With 5 bases removed from V and 8 bases from J, the gap between germline ends came to 16 bases. Germline V CDR1 and CDR2: SEHNR, FQNEAQ (reference sequence). This CDR3 contains 14 residues.

This clone was observed a few times. This chain links TRBV19 with TRBJ1-1; D possibly corresponds to TRBD1 (6 bases). In germline, CDR1 is LNHDA, CDR2 SQIVND (reference sequence). The CDR3 is 14 residues long. Between the trimmed V and J ends, which lost 3 bases and 7 bases, there was a span of 15 bases. The CDR3 protein is CASSIYGQNNEAFF. DNA for the CDR3: TGTGCCAGTAGTATTTACGGACAGAATAATGAAGCTTTCTTT. The full variable domain, its missing parts supplied by reference TRBV19 and TRBJ1-1, is DGGITQSPKYLFRKEGQNVTLSCEQNLNHDAMYWYRQDPGQGLRLIYYSQIVNDFQKGDIAEGYSVSREKKESFPLTVTSAQKNPTAFYLCASSIYGQNNEAFFGQGTRLTVV.

This chain connects TRBV28 to TRBJ1-5; TRBD1 is a possible D gene (6 bases). V was pared by 2 bases and J by 7 bases, with 15 bases between. The CDR3 length is 15 residues. In germline, CDR1 is MDHEN, CDR2 SYDVKM. The CDR3 sequence is CASSLGPGAEQPQHF. The CDR3 DNA reads TGTGCCAGCAGTTTAGGGCCGGGGGCGGAACAGCCCCAGCATTTT.

The J gene is TRBJ1-3, the V gene TRBV6-6; D call uncertain. Trimming pared 6 bases from V and 0 bases from J, leaving 12 bases between. This CDR3 contains 15 residues. Germline V CDR1 and CDR2: MNHNY, SVGAGI (reference sequence). CDR3 sequence: CASSLGPSSGNTIYF. The CDR3 nucleotides read TGTGCCAGCAGCCTCGGGCCCAGCTCTGGAAACACCATATATTTT.

The chain carries TRBV7-2 and TRBJ2-1; no clear D. Germline CDR1 SGHTA, CDR2 FQGNSA. The V and J ends lost 4 bases and 0 bases respectively, with 22 bases between them. This CDR3 contains 19 residues. CDR3: CASSSFTYSSGLSYNEQFF. CDR3 bases: TGTGCCAGCAGCTCATTCACTTACTCGTCGGGCCTCTCCTACAATGAGCAGTTCTTC. Variable domain in full (rest from reference TRBV7-2 and TRBJ2-1): GAGVSQSPSNKVTEKGKDVELRCDPISGHTALYWYRQSLGQGLEFLIYFQGNSAPDKSGLPSDRFSAERTGGSVSTLTIQRTQQEDSAVYLCASSSFTYSSGLSYNEQFFGPGTRLTVL.

The chain is built from TRBV18 and TRBJ2-4, with D maybe TRBD1 (6 bases). CDR3 length: 13 residues. The germline V and J ends were trimmed by 3 bases and 7 bases, with 10 bases remaining between them. Germline V gives CDR1 KGHSH, CDR2 LQKENI. The CDR3: CASSPGGKNIQYF. The CDR3 region has the DNA TGTGCCAGCTCACCTGGGGGCAAGAACATTCAGTACTTC.

The genes are TRBV10-3 and TRBJ1-1, with D possibly being TRBD1 (5 bases). The V end was cut by 10 bases, the J end by 0 bases, with 15 bases between. The CDR3 spans 14 residues. CDR1 is ENHRY and CDR2 is SYGVKD in the germline V gene. The CDR3 coding sequence is TGTGCCACTCTGGGGACTCCAATGAACACTGAAGCTTTCTTT. It encodes CATLGTPMNTEAFF.

The rearrangement links TRBV28 to TRBJ2-5, with 8 bases fitting TRBD2. Germline V CDR1 and CDR2: MDHEN, SYDVKM. The CDR3 is 18 residues long. V dropped 2 bases and J dropped 5; count of bases not matched to a gene: 16. This CDR3 reads CASSLPPGPGGEVETQYF. CDR3 bases: TGTGCCAGCAGTTTACCCCCTGGACCCGGGGGGGAGGTTGAGACCCAGTACTTC.

The gene calls are TRBV6-6 and TRBJ2-5, with TRBD1 identical over 11 bases. The CDR3 is made up of 15 amino acids. The J segment lost 5 bases and the V segment lost 6 bases, leaving 8 bases of the junction unmatched. CDR1 and CDR2 (germline): MNHNY, SVGAGI (reference sequence). In nucleotides, the CDR3 is TGTGCCAGCAGAACGGACAGGGGGCCGAAGGAGACCCAGTACTTC. Its translation is CASRTDRGPKETQYF.

This clone was seen a single time. V and J are TRBV3-1 (or the pseudogene TRBV3-2) and TRBJ1-5; 7 bases are a match to TRBD1. In germline, CDR1 is LGHDT, CDR2 YNNKEL (reference sequence). The CDR3 runs 15 residues. The ends lost 8 bases at V and 2 bases at J; junction bases unmatched: 9. The CDR3 here is CASGFGTGGNQPQHF. The CDR3 bases are TGTGCCAGCGGGTTTGGAACAGGGGGCAATCAGCCCCAGCATTTT.

This clone was found a few times. The chain links TRBV7-2 to TRBJ1-4; TRBD1 agrees at 9 bases. The CDR3 contains 15 residues. The germline gives CDR1 SGHTA, CDR2 FQGNSA. J gave up 4 bases and V 5 bases, and 5 bases lay outside the gene matches. The CDR3 is CASSSGQGINEKLFF. CDR3 in DNA: TGTGCCAGCAGCAGCGGACAGGGGATTAATGAAAAACTGTTTTTT.

J is TRBJ2-2 and V is TRBV18; no clear D gene. V was clipped by 0 bases and J by 2 bases, with 13 bases between them. The length of the CDR3 is 17 residues. Germline values: CDR1 KGHSH, CDR2 LQKENI. This CDR3 is CASSPPFSTANTGELFF. The DNA for the CDR3 is TGTGCCAGCTCACCACCTTTCAGTACTGCCAACACCGGGGAGCTGTTTTTT.

In its sample, this clone was seen a few times. V gene TRBV4-1 combines with J gene TRBJ2-7; D is undetermined. The germline V and J ends were trimmed by 1 base and 1 base, with 5 bases remaining between them. Germline lookup yields CDR1 MGHRA and CDR2 YSYEKL. The CDR3 has 13 residues. As DNA, the CDR3 is TGCGCCAGCAGCCAAGCCCCTTCCTACGAGCAGTACTTC. Translated: CASSQAPSYEQYF.